This TCR beta chain is from a study of cytomegalovirus exposure and HLA in healthy donors. This CDR3 contains 16 residues. The germline V and J ends were trimmed by 6 bases and 0 bases, with 17 bases remaining between them. Germline CDR1 is KGHSH and CDR2 is LQKENI. Researchers ran the PCR with 60 Vbeta and 13 Jbeta primers. Profiled with immunoSEQ multiplex PCR; TCRdb holds only in-frame clones, not every one. Here the sample spans tens of thousands of clones, about three quarters being singletons. General observations from the study: TCR beta sequences reportedly predicted the HLA-A and HLA-B alleles of most subjects accurately. Later on, an analysis tied around 17,000 TCR beta sequences to HLA alleles at 0.05 false discovery rate. Researchers reported that three CMV-associated chains were confirmed in vitro as CMV antigen-specific.

Note on this clone: Its antigen is still unknown.

Sequenced material: PBMCs. The TCR originated in a male donor in good health and CMV-seronegative. The chain combines TRBV18 with TRBJ1-1; perhaps TRBD1 as D (5 bases). In nucleotides, the CDR3 is TGTGCCAGCTCCCAAAGCCAGGGCATTATGAACACTGAAGCTTTCTTT. Encoded protein: CASSQSQGIMNTEAFF.